This T cell receptor (beta chain) was profiled in a study of T-cell reconstitution after alpha-beta-depleted transplantation in children. This CDR3 is 11 amino acids long. Trimming stripped 1 base from V and 9 bases from J, with 3 bases between. Molecular barcoding with unique molecular identifiers was used for the TCRbeta library. In TCRdb, the PCR reads were re-called with MiXCR into one record per CDR3 protein. Of around 500,000 distinct CDR3 sequences listed, around an eighth are singletons. This clonotype has a count of ten or more. The clonotype originates from a human donor who donated a stem cell graft to a child with combined immunodeficiency. Source: PBMCs from the stem cell graft donor, taken from the stem cell graft. The chain uses TRBV12-3 or TRBV12-4 and TRBJ2-2; no firm D call. The CDR3 DNA follows: TGTGCCAGCAGTTTAGGGAGGGAGCTGTTTTTT. This codes for CASSLGRELFF.